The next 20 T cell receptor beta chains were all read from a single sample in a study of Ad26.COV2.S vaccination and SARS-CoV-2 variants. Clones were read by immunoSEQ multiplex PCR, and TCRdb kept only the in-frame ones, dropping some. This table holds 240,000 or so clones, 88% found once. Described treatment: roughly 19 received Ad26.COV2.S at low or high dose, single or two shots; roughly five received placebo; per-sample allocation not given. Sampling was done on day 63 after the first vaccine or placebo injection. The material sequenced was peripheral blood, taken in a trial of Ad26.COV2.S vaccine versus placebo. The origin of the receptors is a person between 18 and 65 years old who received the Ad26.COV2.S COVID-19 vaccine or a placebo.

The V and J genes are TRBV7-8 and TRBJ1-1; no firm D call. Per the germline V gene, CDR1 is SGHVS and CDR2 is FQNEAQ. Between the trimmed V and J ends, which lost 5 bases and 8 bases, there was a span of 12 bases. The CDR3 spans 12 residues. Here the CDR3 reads CASSTTRYEAFF. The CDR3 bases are TGTGCCAGCAGCACGACACGATACGAAGCTTTCTTT. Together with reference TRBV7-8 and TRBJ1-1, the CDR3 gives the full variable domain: GAGVSQSPRYKVAKRGQDVALRCDPISGHVSLFWYQQALGQGPEFLTYFQNEAQLDKSGLPSDRFFAERPEGSVSTLKIQRTQQEDSAVYLCASSTTRYEAFFGQGTRLTVV.

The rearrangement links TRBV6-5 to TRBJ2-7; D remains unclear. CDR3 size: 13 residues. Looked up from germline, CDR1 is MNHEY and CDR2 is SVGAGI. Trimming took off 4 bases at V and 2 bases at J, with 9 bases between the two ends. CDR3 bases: TGTGCCAGCAGTTTACGGGCACCCTACGAGCAGTACTTC. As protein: CASSLRAPYEQYF.

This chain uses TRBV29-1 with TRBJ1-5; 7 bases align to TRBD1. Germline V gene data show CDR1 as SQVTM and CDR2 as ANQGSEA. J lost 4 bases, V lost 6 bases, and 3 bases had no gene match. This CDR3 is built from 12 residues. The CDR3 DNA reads TGCAGCGTAGGGACAGCAAATCAGCCCCAGCATTTT. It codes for CSVGTANQPQHF.

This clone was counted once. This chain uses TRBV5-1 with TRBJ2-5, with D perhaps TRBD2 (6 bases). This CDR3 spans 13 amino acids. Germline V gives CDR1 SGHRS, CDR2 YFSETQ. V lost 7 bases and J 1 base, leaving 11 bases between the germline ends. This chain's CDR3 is CASGAGGQETQYF. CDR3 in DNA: TGCGCCAGCGGGGCCGGGGGCCAAGAGACCCAGTACTTC.

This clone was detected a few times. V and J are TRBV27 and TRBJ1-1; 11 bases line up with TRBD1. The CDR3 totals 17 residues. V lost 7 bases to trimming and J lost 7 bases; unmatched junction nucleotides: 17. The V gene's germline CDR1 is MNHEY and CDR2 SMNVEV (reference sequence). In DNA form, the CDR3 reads TGTGCCAGCACCCATAGAGGTGGGGACAGGGGGAATGGTGAAGCTTTCTTT. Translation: CASTHRGGDRGNGEAFF.

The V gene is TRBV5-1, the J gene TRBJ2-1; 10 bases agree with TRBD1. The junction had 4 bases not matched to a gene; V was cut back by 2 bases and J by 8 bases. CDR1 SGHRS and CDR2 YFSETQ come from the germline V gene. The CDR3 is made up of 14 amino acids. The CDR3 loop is CASSFDRGQDEQFF. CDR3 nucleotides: TGCGCCAGCAGCTTCGACAGGGGGCAGGATGAGCAGTTCTTC.

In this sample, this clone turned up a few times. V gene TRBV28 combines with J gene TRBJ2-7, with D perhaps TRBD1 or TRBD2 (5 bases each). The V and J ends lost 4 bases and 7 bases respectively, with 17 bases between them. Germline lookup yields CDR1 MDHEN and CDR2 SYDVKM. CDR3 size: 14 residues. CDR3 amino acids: CASSSPDGAWEQYF. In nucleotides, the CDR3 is TGTGCCAGCAGTTCCCCGGACGGGGCCTGGGAGCAGTACTTC.

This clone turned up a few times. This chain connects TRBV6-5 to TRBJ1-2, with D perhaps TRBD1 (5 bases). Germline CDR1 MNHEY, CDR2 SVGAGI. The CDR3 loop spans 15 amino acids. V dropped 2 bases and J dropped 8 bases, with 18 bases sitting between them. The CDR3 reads CASSYARAGPGGYTF. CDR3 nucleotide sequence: TGTGCCAGCAGTTACGCCAGGGCCGGACCCGGGGGCTACACCTTC.

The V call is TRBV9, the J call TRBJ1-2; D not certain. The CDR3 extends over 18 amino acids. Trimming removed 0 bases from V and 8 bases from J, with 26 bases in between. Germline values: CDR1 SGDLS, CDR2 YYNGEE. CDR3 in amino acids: CASSVGFLWAGAFEGYTF. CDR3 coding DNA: TGTGCCAGCAGCGTAGGGTTTTTGTGGGCAGGAGCCTTTGAAGGCTACACCTTC. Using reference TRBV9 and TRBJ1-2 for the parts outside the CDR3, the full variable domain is DSGVTQTPKHLITATGQRVTLRCSPRSGDLSVYWYQQSLDQGLQFLIQYYNGEERAKGNILERFSAQQFPDLHSELNLSSLELGDSALYFCASSVGFLWAGAFEGYTFGSGTRLTVV.

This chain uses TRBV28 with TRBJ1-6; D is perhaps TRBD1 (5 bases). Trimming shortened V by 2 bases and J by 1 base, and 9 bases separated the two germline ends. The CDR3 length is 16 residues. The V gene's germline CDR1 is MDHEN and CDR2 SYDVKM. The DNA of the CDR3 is TGTGCCAGCAGTTTAAGCGGGGGTTCCTATAATTCACCCCTCCACTTT. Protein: CASSLSGGSYNSPLHF.

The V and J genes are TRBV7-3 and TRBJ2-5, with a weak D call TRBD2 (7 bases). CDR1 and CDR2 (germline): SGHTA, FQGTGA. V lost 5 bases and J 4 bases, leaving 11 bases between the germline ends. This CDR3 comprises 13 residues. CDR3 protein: CASSLGGRETQYF. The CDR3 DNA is TGTGCCAGCAGCCTCGGGGGGCGAGAGACCCAGTACTTC. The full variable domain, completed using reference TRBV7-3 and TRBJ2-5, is GAGVSQTPSNKVTEKGKYVELRCDPISGHTALYWYRQSLGQGPEFLIYFQGTGAADDSGLPNDRFFAVRPEGSVSTLKIQRTERGDSAVYLCASSLGGRETQYFGPGTRLLVL.

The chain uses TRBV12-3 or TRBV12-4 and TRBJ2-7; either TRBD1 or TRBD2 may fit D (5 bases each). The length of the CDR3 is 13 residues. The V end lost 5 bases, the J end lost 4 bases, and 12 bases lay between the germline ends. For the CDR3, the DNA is TGTGCCAGCAGTGGGACGGGAATTTACGAGCAGTACTTC. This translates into CASSGTGIYEQYF.

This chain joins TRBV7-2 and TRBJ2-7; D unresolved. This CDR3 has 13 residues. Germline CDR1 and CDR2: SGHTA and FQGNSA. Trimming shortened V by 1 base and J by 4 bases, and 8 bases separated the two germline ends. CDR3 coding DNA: TGTGCCAGCAGCTTAGTAGGGCTATACGAGCAGTACTTC. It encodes CASSLVGLYEQYF.

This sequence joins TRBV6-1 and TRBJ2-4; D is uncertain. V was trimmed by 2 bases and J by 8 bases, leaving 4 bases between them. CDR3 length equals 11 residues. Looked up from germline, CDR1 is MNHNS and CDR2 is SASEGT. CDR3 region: CASSEMHIQYF. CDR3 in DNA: TGTGCCAGCAGTGAAATGCACATTCAGTACTTC.

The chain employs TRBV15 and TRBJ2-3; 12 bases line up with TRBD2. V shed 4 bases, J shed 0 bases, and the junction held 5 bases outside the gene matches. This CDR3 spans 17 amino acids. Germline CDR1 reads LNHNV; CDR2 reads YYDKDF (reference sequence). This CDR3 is CATSKYGLAGSTDTQYF. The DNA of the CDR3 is TGTGCCACCAGCAAATACGGACTAGCGGGGAGCACAGATACGCAGTATTTT. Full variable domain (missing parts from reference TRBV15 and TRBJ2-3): DAMVIQNPRYQVTQFGKPVTLSCSQTLNHNVMYWYQQKSSQAPKLLFHYYDKDFNNEADTPDNFQSRRPNTSFCFLDIRSPGLGDTAMYLCATSKYGLAGSTDTQYFGPGTRLTVL.

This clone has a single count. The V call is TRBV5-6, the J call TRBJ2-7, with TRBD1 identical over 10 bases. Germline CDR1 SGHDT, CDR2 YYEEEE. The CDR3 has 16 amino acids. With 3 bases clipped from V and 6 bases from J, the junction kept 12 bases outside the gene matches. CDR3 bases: TGTGCCAGCAGCTCATACACCGGGACAGGGGTACCCGAGCAGTACTTC. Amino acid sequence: CASSSYTGTGVPEQYF. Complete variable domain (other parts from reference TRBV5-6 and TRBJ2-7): DAGVTQSPTHLIKTRGQQVTLRCSPKSGHDTVSWYQQALGQGPQFIFQYYEEEERQRGNFPDRFSGHQFPNYSSELNVNALLLGDSALYLCASSSYTGTGVPEQYFGPGTRLTVT.

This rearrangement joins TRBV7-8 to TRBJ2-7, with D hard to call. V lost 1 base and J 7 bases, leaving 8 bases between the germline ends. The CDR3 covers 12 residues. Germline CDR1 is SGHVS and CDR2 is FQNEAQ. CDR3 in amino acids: CASSLGGDEQYF. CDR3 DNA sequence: TGTGCCAGCAGCTTAGGGGGTGATGAGCAGTACTTC.

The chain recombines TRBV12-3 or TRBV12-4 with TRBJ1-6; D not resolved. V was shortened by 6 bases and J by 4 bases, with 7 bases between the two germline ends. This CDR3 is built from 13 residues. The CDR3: CASRADYNSPLHF. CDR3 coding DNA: TGTGCCAGCAGAGCAGATTATAATTCACCCCTCCACTTT.

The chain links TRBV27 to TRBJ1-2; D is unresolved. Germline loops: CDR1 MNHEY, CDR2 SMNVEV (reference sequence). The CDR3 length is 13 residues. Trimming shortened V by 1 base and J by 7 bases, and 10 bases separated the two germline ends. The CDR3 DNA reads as TGTGCCAGCAGTTTATTAGGCAGCGGTGGCTACACCTTC. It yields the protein CASSLLGSGGYTF.

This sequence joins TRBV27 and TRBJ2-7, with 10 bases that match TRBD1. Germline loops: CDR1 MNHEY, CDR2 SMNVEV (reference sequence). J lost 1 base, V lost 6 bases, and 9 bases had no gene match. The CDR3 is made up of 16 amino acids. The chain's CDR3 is CASSHIGTGASYEQYF. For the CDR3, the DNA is TGTGCCAGCAGCCACATCGGGACAGGGGCGTCCTACGAGCAGTACTTC.